This TCR beta chain was profiled in a study of cytomegalovirus exposure and HLA in healthy donors. Findings of the study overall: Later analysis identified several of the most significant clusters that appeared linked to common viral pathogens. It was reported that TCR beta sequences correctly inferred the HLA-A and HLA-B alleles for most subjects. Reportedly, fewer N-insertions than the approximately 700-donor mean appeared in an Asian-associated ancestry cluster in a later analysis.

With 60 Vbeta and 13 Jbeta primers, the PCR was carried out. Sequencing was performed with immunoSEQ multiplex PCR; in TCRdb, only in-frame clones are kept and a portion is missing. The sample has approximately 130,000 clones, around three quarters seen once. A word on this clone: The antigen is undetermined.

Germline trimming cut 7 bases from V and 4 bases from J; bases unmatched to any gene: 9. The CDR3 runs 14 residues. The germline gives CDR1 MNHEY, CDR2 SVGAGI. The sequenced material came from PBMCs. The chain carries TRBV6-5 and TRBJ1-1; 7 nucleotides agree with TRBD1. The source is a woman in her forties or fifties in good health and CMV-seronegative. CDR3: CASTKTGFGTEAFF. For the CDR3, the DNA is TGTGCCAGCACCAAGACAGGGTTTGGCACTGAAGCTTTCTTT.